The subject of this entry is one T cell receptor (beta chain). No antigen is known for it. Within one base of it there is no much larger clone, and no base qualities were kept. The CDR3 runs 19 amino acids, cysteine and phenylalanine included. Only the CDR3 DNA is retained, 57 bases long and in frame from the first base. Sample time point, as interpreted from the label and publication: cells obtained before transplantation from donor or recipient. CD3+CD4+ and CD3+CD8+ populations were FACS-sorted from unstimulated pre-transplant donor and recipient cells taken from spleen or lymph nodes. This entry comes from a study of graft-versus-host responses after intestinal transplantation (dated by TCRdb to the early 2020s). About the investigation overall: Recipients received multivisceral, liver-intestinal, or isolated intestinal transplants. Anti-thymocyte globulin induction was given to all recipients, followed by maintenance tacrolimus and steroids for roughly 3 years. After intestinal transplantation, graft-versus-host and host-versus-graft alloreactive T cell clones in the graft, circulation and bone marrow were tracked using bulk TCR-beta CDR3 sequencing. To identify alloreactive clones, pre-transplant mixed lymphocyte reaction products were sequenced and compared with unstimulated pre-transplant donor and recipient T cells. Of the roughly 25 intestinal transplant recipients enrolled in the cohort, one of whom was a retransplant, a few patients without pretransplant specimens were excluded. A peak of at least 4% donor T cells among recipient peripheral blood mononuclear cells was the definition used for donor T cell macrochimerism. Instead of going to the commercial service, samples from a few later patients were sequenced in-house on an Illumina MiSeq and processed with MiXCR. Broader findings and caveats from the paper: GvH clones were detected in recipient bone marrow, and some of these GvH clones were observed earlier in ileal mucosa or blood, consistent with an intestinal mucosal origin. Conclusions were limited by the relatively low number and heterogeneity of intestinal transplant patients. Early after transplant, peak levels of circulating GvH clones were associated with declines in HvG clones. In patients with donor T cell macrochimerism, the allografts had high GvH to HvG T cell clonal ratios.

Library creation used the immunoSEQ multiplex PCR assay. For most patients, genomic DNA was isolated with the Qiagen DNeasy Blood and Tissue Kit and sent frozen to Adaptive Biotechnologies for TCR sequencing. For most patients, high-throughput TCR-beta CDR3 sequencing of genomic DNA was performed by Adaptive Biotechnologies. As for the authors' bioinformatics: TCR sequencing data were retrieved from Adaptive's ImmunoSEQ software for roughly 20 patients, whereas three other patients were processed with MiXCR and VDJtools. To correct CD4 versus CD8 sorting errors, sequences present in both subsets at a frequency ratio below 5:1 were removed. CDR3 nucleotide sequences shared by donor and recipient were removed because the origin of these sequences could not be assigned. To count as alloreactive, a clone needed at least 2-fold expansion over unstimulated cells and a minimum CFSE-low frequency of 0.002% (template counts) or 0.001% (read counts). Clones were considered mappable if detected in sequenced pre-transplant spleen, lymph node, or MLR CFSE-low populations of the donor or recipient. Cumulative frequency of alloreactive clones was calculated as a percentage of all sequences weighted by copy number. TCRdb carries this immuneACCESS record with in-frame sequences only. Its versions omit some clonotypes, under half of them owing to an unresolved V gene in the studies checked, with the rest unexplained. V and J calls and clone size are copied from that table; D and trimming were computed from the DNA. This sample has 45,000 to 60,000 clones in its table, and approximately 95% of those were observed once. Jointly, the top ten make up roughly 0.21% of the sample.

Sequences were derived from unstimulated CD8+ T cells sorted from spleen or lymph node cells, sampled before transplant. The chain is assembled from TRBV12-1 and TRBJ2-1; the table gives TRBD2 as D, unverified against the DNA. TRBV12-1 represents a pseudogene. The TCR was taken from a human donor who was the organ donor for an intestinal transplant. CDR3 protein: CASSFAPWTSGGEYNEQFF. In nucleotide form, the sequence is TGTGCCAGCAGCTTTGCTCCTTGGACTAGCGGGGGGGAATACAATGAGCAGTTCTTC.